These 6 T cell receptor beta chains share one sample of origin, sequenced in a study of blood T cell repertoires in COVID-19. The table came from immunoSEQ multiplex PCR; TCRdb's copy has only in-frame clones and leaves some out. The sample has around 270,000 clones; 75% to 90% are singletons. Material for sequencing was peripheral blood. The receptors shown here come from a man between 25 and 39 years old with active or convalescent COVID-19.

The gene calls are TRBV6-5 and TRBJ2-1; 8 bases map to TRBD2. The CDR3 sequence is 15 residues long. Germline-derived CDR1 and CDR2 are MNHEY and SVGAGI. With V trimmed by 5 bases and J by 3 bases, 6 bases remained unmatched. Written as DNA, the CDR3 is TGTGCCAGCAGTCGCGGGGGGCCGGGCTACAATGAGCAGTTCTTC. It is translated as CASSRGGPGYNEQFF.

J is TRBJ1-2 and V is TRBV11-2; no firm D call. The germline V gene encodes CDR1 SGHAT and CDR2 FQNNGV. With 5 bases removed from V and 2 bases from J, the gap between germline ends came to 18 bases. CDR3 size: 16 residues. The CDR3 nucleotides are TGTGCCAGCAGCCCGAACCCCGGACGGGGAAACTATGGCTACACCTTC. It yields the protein CASSPNPGRGNYGYTF.

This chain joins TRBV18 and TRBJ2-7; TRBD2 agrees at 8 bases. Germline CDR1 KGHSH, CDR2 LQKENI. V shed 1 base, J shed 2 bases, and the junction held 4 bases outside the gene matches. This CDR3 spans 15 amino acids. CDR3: CASSPRLAGTYEQYF. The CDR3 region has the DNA TGTGCCAGCTCACCACGCCTAGCGGGCACCTACGAGCAGTACTTC. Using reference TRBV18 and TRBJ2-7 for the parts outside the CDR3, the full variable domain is NAGVMQNPRHLVRRRGQEARLRCSPMKGHSHVYWYRQLPEEGLKFMVYLQKENIIDESGMPKERFSAEFPKEGPSILRIQQVVRGDSAAYFCASSPRLAGTYEQYFGPGTRLTVT.

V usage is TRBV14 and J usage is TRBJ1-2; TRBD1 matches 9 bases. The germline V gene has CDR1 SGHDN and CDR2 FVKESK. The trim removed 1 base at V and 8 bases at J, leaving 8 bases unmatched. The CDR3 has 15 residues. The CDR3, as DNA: TGTGCCAGCAGCCAAGGCGCCGGGACAGGGATCGGCTACACCTTC. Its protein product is CASSQGAGTGIGYTF.

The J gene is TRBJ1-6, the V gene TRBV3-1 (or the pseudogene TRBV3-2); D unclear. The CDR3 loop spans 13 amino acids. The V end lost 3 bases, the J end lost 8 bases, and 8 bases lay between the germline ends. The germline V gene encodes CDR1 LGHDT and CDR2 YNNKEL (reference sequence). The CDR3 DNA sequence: TGTGCCAGCAGCCAGGCGGATTATTCACCCCTCCACTTT. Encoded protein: CASSQADYSPLHF.

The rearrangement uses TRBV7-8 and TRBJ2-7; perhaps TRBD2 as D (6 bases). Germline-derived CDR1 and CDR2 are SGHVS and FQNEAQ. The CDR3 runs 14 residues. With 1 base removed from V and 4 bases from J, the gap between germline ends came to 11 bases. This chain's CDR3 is CASSLDSGVYEQYF. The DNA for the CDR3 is TGTGCCAGCAGCTTAGATTCGGGGGTTTACGAGCAGTACTTC.